One sample yielded the 15 T cell receptor beta chains listed below, sequenced in a study of T-cell memory formation after mild COVID-19. TCRdb re-called the 5' RACE reads with MiXCR, one entry per CDR3 protein. In the table there are about 340,000 distinct CDR3 sequences, roughly 13% of which are singletons. The specimen was PBMCs or a T cell subset sorted from them (not recorded which). Receptors originate from a man in his late teens or twenties who had mild COVID-19 (a few samples of this study predate the infection). Cell type and time point are not known.

The V call is TRBV27, the J call TRBJ2-1, with D tentatively TRBD2 (7 bases). Germline V gene data show CDR1 as MNHEY and CDR2 as SMNVEV (reference sequence). There are 14 residues in the CDR3. Trimming removed 8 bases at V and 6 bases at J, with 17 bases between. The CDR3 nucleotides are TGTGCCAGCCTCCGTGGAGGGGGGGTCAATGAGCAGTTCTTC. The encoded protein is CASLRGGGVNEQFF.

This clonotype was found many times. The chain recombines TRBV7-2 with TRBJ2-5; 7 bases match TRBD1. Germline CDR1 is SGHTA and CDR2 is FQGNSA. Germline trimming cut 1 base from V and 4 bases from J; bases unmatched to any gene: 3. This CDR3 comprises 14 residues. The CDR3 is CASSLVTGPETQYF. The CDR3 DNA reads TGTGCCAGCAGCTTAGTGACAGGGCCAGAGACCCAGTACTTC.

This clonotype was detected ten times or more. The V and J genes are TRBV6-2 or TRBV6-3 and TRBJ2-7; 9 nucleotides align to TRBD1. CDR1 MNHEY and CDR2 SVGEGT come from the germline V gene. Trimming removed 5 bases from V and 3 bases from J; junction bases left unmatched: 14. CDR3 length: 17 residues. CDR3 sequence: CASSLKQGAHLYYEQYV. The CDR3 DNA reads TGTGCCAGCAGTCTGAAACAGGGGGCTCACCTCTACTACGAGCAGTACGTC.

This clonotype has at least ten counts. V and J are TRBV4-2 and TRBJ2-5; D remains ambiguous. Germline CDR1 reads LGHNA; CDR2 reads YNFKEQ. V lost 0 bases, J lost 2 bases, and 4 bases lay in between. The CDR3 is made up of 13 amino acids. CDR3 loop: CASSQEGQETQYF. The CDR3 bases are TGTGCCAGCAGCCAAGAGGGGCAAGAGACCCAGTACTTC.

This clonotype showed up many times. DNA for the CDR3: TGTGCCAGCAGTTTACGGACTGAAGCTTTCTTT. Translated, it gives CASSLRTEAFF. The V gene is TRBV12-3 or TRBV12-4, the J gene TRBJ1-1; unclear D gene. The V end lost 2 bases, the J end lost 5 bases, and 3 bases lay between the germline ends. CDR3 length: 11 residues.

This chain links TRBV6-2 or TRBV6-3 with TRBJ2-3; 8 nucleotides agree with TRBD1. The germline gives CDR1 MNHEY, CDR2 SVGEGT. The CDR3 extends over 13 amino acids. V dropped 6 bases and J dropped 3; count of bases not matched to a gene: 2. For the CDR3, the DNA is TGTGCCAGCAGAAGGACAGGGACAGATACGCAGTATTTT. Translating it yields CASRRTGTDTQYF.

This chain uses TRBV28 with TRBJ2-7, with 9 positions matching TRBD2. Germline V gene data show CDR1 as MDHEN and CDR2 as SYDVKM. The CDR3 has 16 residues. After removal of 4 bases from V and 1 base from J, the junction contained 8 bases not matched to a gene. The CDR3 spells CASSSSVSGGSYEQYV. The CDR3 DNA sequence: TGTGCCAGCAGTTCCTCGGTTAGCGGGGGATCCTACGAGCAGTACGTC.

This clonotype appeared a few times. This sequence joins TRBV18 and TRBJ2-2, with D maybe TRBD2 (5 bases). V lost 6 bases and J 4 bases, leaving 12 bases between the germline ends. The CDR3 covers 14 residues. Germline loops: CDR1 KGHSH, CDR2 LQKENI. CDR3 nucleotide sequence: TGTGCCAGCTCGAACAGAGGGTTCACCGGGGAGCTGTTTTTT. It yields the protein CASSNRGFTGELFF.

This sequence joins TRBV7-9 and TRBJ2-7, with 7 bases that match TRBD2. The CDR3 spans 14 residues. Germline trimming cut 5 bases from V and 5 bases from J; bases unmatched to any gene: 9. Germline V gene sequence: CDR1 SEHNR, CDR2 FQNEAQ (reference sequence). The CDR3 DNA is TGTGCCAGCAGCCTCGGACGGGCGGGGGACGAGCAGTACGTC. Translating gives CASSLGRAGDEQYV.

The rearrangement uses TRBV29-1 and TRBJ2-4, with a weak D call TRBD1 (6 bases). The germline V and J ends were trimmed by 1 base and 0 bases, with 19 bases remaining between them. From germline, CDR1 is SQVTM and CDR2 ANQGSEA. The CDR3 sequence is 18 residues long. The chain's CDR3 is CSVEGTGSQSLAKNIQYF. Written as DNA, the CDR3 is TGCAGCGTTGAAGGAACAGGGAGCCAATCGTTAGCCAAAAACATTCAGTACTTC.

The V and J genes are TRBV6-5 and TRBJ1-1; D gene uncertain. This CDR3 has 11 amino acids. CDR1 is MNHEY and CDR2 is SVGAGI in the germline V gene. With 2 bases removed from V and 12 bases from J, the gap between germline ends came to 10 bases. The CDR3 sequence: CASSYRGRPFF. The CDR3 nucleotides read TGTGCCAGCAGTTACCGGGGTAGGCCTTTCTTT.

The CDR3 DNA reads as TGTGCCAGCAGTTTATACAGCGGGGCCCAAGAGACCCAGTACTTC. Its protein is CASSLYSGAQETQYF. This chain joins TRBV12-3 or TRBV12-4 and TRBJ2-5; TRBD2 matches 7 bases. V was pared by 2 bases and J by 1 base, with 4 bases of the junction left unmatched. This CDR3 contains 15 residues.

This clonotype appeared once. A much larger clone lies a single base off, so this may be a read error. The chain joins TRBV7-3 to TRBJ2-5; no firm D call. V lost 2 bases to trimming and J lost 4 bases, with 8 bases between them. This CDR3 has 13 amino acids. Per the germline V gene, CDR1 is SGHTA and CDR2 is FQGTGA. The CDR3 coding sequence is TGTGCCAGCAGCTTAGGGAAAGTAGAGACCCAGTACTTC. It codes for CASSLGKVETQYF.

The V gene is TRBV6-4, the J gene TRBJ1-3; weak D call: TRBD1 (6 bases). The CDR3 contains 14 residues. Deletions cut 7 bases from V and 4 bases from J, with 14 bases between. CDR1 and CDR2 (germline): MRHNA, SNTAGT. The CDR3 DNA reads TGTGCCAGCACGACCCAGGGGTACGGAAACACCATATATTTT. Protein product: CASTTQGYGNTIYF.

This clonotype was recorded a few times. The V call is TRBV18, the J call TRBJ2-7; D tentatively reads TRBD1 or TRBD2 (5 bases each). The germline V gene has CDR1 KGHSH and CDR2 LQKENI. This CDR3 has 14 amino acids. V was cut by 2 bases and J by 2 bases, with 10 bases left in between. Here the CDR3 DNA reads TGTGCCAGCTCACCAGGGACGGCTGCCTACGAGCAGTACTTC. This encodes CASSPGTAAYEQYF.